This is a list of T cell receptor beta chains from one sample in a study of blood T cell repertoires in COVID-19. This table comes from immunoSEQ multiplex PCR, and its TCRdb copy is limited to in-frame clones, with some not included. The sample holds approximately 150,000 clones, around 80% seen once. The sequenced sample was PBMCs or T cells enriched from blood (not recorded which). These receptors came from a woman aged 65 to 85 in a cohort exposed to, infected with or recovered from COVID-19 (not recorded which). Both conserved end residues are part of each CDR3. The D gene is left open where the match is weak. Expanded clones get a size class; other rows say once, few or many, or leave the size out.

DNA	CDR3	D	V	J	size
TGTGCCAGCAGCTTAAACAGCCGAGGAGGGGCCCAGCATTTT	CASSLNSRGGAQHF	NA	TRBV7-9	TRBJ1-5	few
TGTGCCAGCAGTTCCGGGACTAGCGTGAATGAGCAGTTCTTC	CASSSGTSVNEQFF	TRBD2	TRBV7-9	TRBJ2-1	NA
TGCGCCAGCAGCCAAGGGACCCAGAACAGGGTTGAATCACCCCTCCACTTT	CASSQGTQNRVESPLHF	NA	TRBV4-1	TRBJ1-6	NA
TGTGCCATAGCAATGACCCCTCGCTATGGCTACACCTTC	CAIAMTPRYGYTF	NA	TRBV2	TRBJ1-2	NA
TGTGCCAGCAGCTTACAGTTACAGTACTTC	CASSLQLQYF	NA	TRBV7-9	TRBJ2-7	many
TGTGCCAGCATCCGGAGCTCTGGGGCCAACGTCCTGACTTTC	CASIRSSGANVLTF	NA	TRBV6-5	TRBJ2-6	NA
TGTGCCAGCAGTCTTATAGGCAGGGGGCCGCCTGGGAATCAGCCCCAGCATTTT	CASSLIGRGPPGNQPQHF	TRBD1	TRBV28	TRBJ1-5	NA
TGTGCCAGCGGCGGGTATGACACTGAAGCTTTCTTT	CASGGYDTEAFF	NA	TRBV7-9	TRBJ1-1	NA
TGTGCCAGCACGATTGCGGGAGGTCCCTACGAGCAGTACTTC	CASTIAGGPYEQYF	TRBD2	TRBV28	TRBJ2-7	NA
TGTGCCAGCAGCTTAGTACAGGGCGGATACGAGCAGTACTTC	CASSLVQGGYEQYF	NA	TRBV7-8	TRBJ2-7	NA
TGTGCCAGCGGCAGGGGGCAATACACTGAAGCTTTCTTT	CASGRGQYTEAFF	TRBD1	TRBV6-5	TRBJ1-1	NA